These 21 T cell receptor beta chains originate from one sample sequenced in a study of prognosis after radiotherapy for stage I lung cancer. The study amplified the TCR beta CDR3 region from genomic DNA. This amplification was carried out by two rounds of multiplex PCR. Initially, in first-round PCR, primers specific to each TRBV and TRBJ gene were used. TCRdb recomputed calls from the multiplex PCR reads with MiXCR, one row per CDR3 protein. The top ten clones hold roughly 7.5% of a sample with 45,000 to 70,000 distinct CDR3 sequences, more than 25% of them seen once. Specimen: PBMCs, collected before or after stereotactic body radiation therapy (not recorded which). The receptors were gathered from a donor at least 50 years old with non-small cell lung cancer.

Regarding this clonotype: A much bigger clone sits one base away, suggesting this may be a read error. This chain uses TRBV4-3 with TRBJ1-6; D is ambiguous. Germline-derived CDR1 and CDR2 are LGHNA and YSLEER. The CDR3 is made up of 15 amino acids. The CDR3 loop reads CASRQDLQNNSPLHF. The CDR3 bases are TGCGCCAGCAGACAAGATCTGCAGAATAATTCACCCCTCCACTTT.

This clonotype was counted at least ten times. The gene calls are TRBV5-1 and TRBJ2-3, with TRBD2 as a possible D gene (6 bases). The CDR3 is 13 amino acids. The V end was cut by 3 bases, the J end by 3 bases, with 8 bases between. Germline CDR1 reads SGHRS; CDR2 reads YFSETQ. The CDR3: CASSSGVTDTQYF. In nucleotides, the CDR3 is TGCGCCAGCAGCTCGGGGGTTACAGATACGCAGTATTTT.

The J gene is TRBJ1-2, the V gene TRBV6-1; D is ambiguous. V shed 9 bases and J shed 4 bases, with 15 bases lying between them. The CDR3 runs 13 residues. The germline V gene has CDR1 MNHNS and CDR2 SASEGT. CDR3 sequence (DNA): TGTGCCAGTAGGGCGCGGGGAGGCTATGGCTACACCTTC. Translating gives CASRARGGYGYTF.

Note on this clonotype: A far larger clone is off by one base, so a read error is likely. The V gene is TRBV6-4, the J gene TRBJ2-1; TRBD2 is a possible D gene (7 bases). V shed 7 bases and J shed 2 bases, with 15 bases lying between them. Germline assignment: CDR1 MRHNA and CDR2 SNTAGT. The CDR3 spans 15 residues. The DNA for the CDR3 is TGTGCCAGCATTTATGGCGGGGGCCCCTACAATGAGCAGTTCTTC. Amino acid sequence: CASIYGGGPYNEQFF.

This clonotype was observed many times. The chain carries TRBV12-3 or TRBV12-4 and TRBJ2-6; D is ambiguous. The germline V and J ends were trimmed by 3 bases and 2 bases, with 2 bases remaining between them. The CDR3 runs to 13 residues. The CDR3 DNA reads as TGTGCCAGCAGTTTGGCTGGGGCCAACGTCCTGACTTTC. It is translated as CASSLAGANVLTF.

This clonotype was counted between two and nine times. The chain carries TRBV18 and TRBJ1-1, with TRBD1 matching over 7 bases. Germline lookup yields CDR1 KGHSH and CDR2 LQKENI. This CDR3 has 16 residues. J gave up 1 base and V 2 bases, and 7 bases lay outside the gene matches. CDR3 nucleotides: TGTGCCAGCTCACCAGTCGCCACAGGGGCGAACACTGAAGCTTTCTTT. Its protein is CASSPVATGANTEAFF.

About this clonotype: One junction end does not reproduce the germline sequence, and a read error may be involved. This rearrangement joins TRBV6-1 to TRBJ2-1; TRBD2 might be the D (6 bases). Germline V CDR1 and CDR2: MNHNS, SASEGT. The CDR3 contains 16 residues. The CDR3 is CASSPRGGSIYNVQFF. The CDR3 bases are TGTGCCAGCAGTCCCCGTGGAGGGTCAATCTACAATGTGCAGTTCTTC.

Details on this clonotype: A far larger clone is one nucleotide away, so this likely arose from a read error. The chain joins TRBV6-5 to TRBJ2-3; possibly TRBD2 for D (6 bases). The V and J ends lost 2 bases and 2 bases respectively, with 11 bases between them. This CDR3 is 15 amino acids long. Germline V gives CDR1 MNHEY, CDR2 SVGAGI. CDR3 residues: CASSYRGDPTDTQYF. CDR3 bases: TGTGCCAGCAGTTACCGCGGGGACCCCACAGATACGCAGTATTTT.

This clonotype showed up many times. This rearrangement joins TRBV27 to TRBJ1-5; 9 bases are a match to TRBD1. Germline-derived CDR1 and CDR2 are MNHEY and SMNVEV (reference sequence). The CDR3 consists of 15 residues. V gave up 5 bases and J gave up 6 bases; unmatched junction bases: 8. The CDR3 coding sequence is TGTGCCAGCAGTGACAGGACAGGGGTTGGTCAGCCCCAGCATTTT. Its translation: CASSDRTGVGQPQHF.

In its sample, this clonotype ranks as medium-sized (0.01 to 0.1%). The J gene is TRBJ1-6, the V gene TRBV28; TRBD1 is a possible D gene (5 bases). CDR1 is MDHEN, CDR2 SYDVKM, per germline. The CDR3 sequence is 14 residues long. The V and J ends lost 5 bases and 6 bases respectively, with 11 bases between them. The CDR3 is CASSGGGTNSPLHF. The DNA for the CDR3 is TGTGCCAGCAGTGGAGGAGGGACTAATTCACCCCTCCACTTT.

As to this clonotype: One junction end does not reproduce the germline sequence, and a read error may be involved. The V and J genes are TRBV9 and TRBJ1-2; no clear D gene. Germline CDR1 is SGDLS and CDR2 is YYNGEE. This CDR3 region has 13 residues. The CDR3: CASSVGTQYGYTF. The CDR3 DNA is TGTGCTAGCAGCGTAGGCACCCAATATGGCTACACCTTC.

In this sample, this clonotype turned up many times. V usage is TRBV6-5 and J usage is TRBJ2-1; D remains ambiguous. There are 11 residues in the CDR3. Trimming took off 2 bases at V and 12 bases at J, with 8 bases between the two ends. CDR1 MNHEY and CDR2 SVGAGI come from the germline V gene. The CDR3 protein is CASSYDLWQFF. CDR3 sequence (DNA): TGTGCCAGCAGTTACGACCTGTGGCAGTTCTTC.

This clonotype was counted ten times or more. The gene calls are TRBV7-3 and TRBJ2-3; no clear D. There are 14 residues in the CDR3. The germline gives CDR1 SGHTA, CDR2 FQGTGA. Trimming took 0 bases from V and 11 from J, leaving 15 bases between them. The CDR3 reads CASSLTSGLVGQYF. As DNA, the CDR3 is TGTGCCAGCAGCTTAACATCCGGGCTGGTAGGGCAGTATTTT.

Many counts were recorded for this clonotype. V gene TRBV20-1 combines with J gene TRBJ2-1; 11 nucleotides agree with TRBD2. This CDR3 has 18 amino acids. V lost 1 base and J lost 7; bases outside the gene matches: 15. From germline, CDR1 is DFQATT and CDR2 SNEGSKA (reference sequence). Here the CDR3 reads CSARVSGGAAGLRNEQFF. The CDR3 DNA reads TGCAGTGCTAGAGTTAGCGGGGGGGCGGCGGGTTTGAGGAATGAGCAGTTCTTC.

This clonotype was detected many times. The rearrangement links TRBV6-2 or TRBV6-3 to TRBJ2-1, with D possibly TRBD2 on 6 matching bases. The V and J ends lost 9 bases and 6 bases respectively, with 15 bases between them. Germline CDR1 is MNHEY and CDR2 is SVGEGT. This CDR3 region has 13 residues. The CDR3 region has the DNA TGTGCCAGTACGGGGGATAGATTCAATGAGCAGTTCTTC. Encoded protein: CASTGDRFNEQFF.

Many counts were recorded for this clonotype. V usage is TRBV4-2 and J usage is TRBJ2-3; 13 bases fit TRBD2. This CDR3 contains 19 residues. In germline, CDR1 is LGHNA, CDR2 YNFKEQ. V shed 0 bases, J shed 7 bases, and the junction held 13 bases outside the gene matches. The CDR3 region is CASSQDRLAGGSGGNTQYF. The CDR3, as DNA: TGTGCCAGCAGCCAAGATAGACTAGCGGGGGGCTCAGGAGGAAATACGCAGTATTTT.

The chain uses TRBV20-1 and TRBJ1-2, with TRBD1 as a possible D gene (6 bases). Trimming took off 2 bases at V and 4 bases at J, with 8 bases between the two ends. Per germline, CDR1 DFQATT and CDR2 SNEGSKA (reference sequence). This CDR3 is built from 12 residues. This chain's CDR3 is CSARRGGYGYTF. Here the CDR3 DNA reads TGCAGTGCTAGAAGAGGGGGCTATGGCTACACCTTC.

Comment on this clonotype: This may be a read error, as it is one base from a much larger clone. V is TRBV9 and J is TRBJ1-3, with TRBD1 matching 7 bases. The CDR3 is 16 residues long. V trimming: 4 bases; J trimming: 2 bases; junction bases outside the gene matches: 9. Germline V gene data show CDR1 as SGDLS and CDR2 as YYNGEE. In DNA form, the CDR3 reads TGTGCCAGCAGCATAGGGGGCAGGGTCGCTGGAAACACCATATATTTT. Translating gives CASSIGGRVAGNTIYF.

Points on this clonotype: A read error is possible here, since a much larger clone lies one base away. The rearrangement joins TRBV29-1 to TRBJ1-3; D not certain. V dropped 1 base and J dropped 3 bases, with 10 bases sitting between them. Germline V gene lookup returns CDR1 SQVTM and CDR2 ANQGSEA. This CDR3 region has 14 residues. The CDR3 DNA is TGCAGCGTTGAAGGGTGTGGAAATGGAAACACCATATATTTT. Amino acids: CSVEGCGNGNTIYF.

This clonotype was counted many times. J is TRBJ2-5 and V is TRBV11-2, with D perhaps matching TRBD1 (5 bases). Germline-derived CDR1 and CDR2 are SGHAT and FQNNGV. CDR3 size: 13 residues. Trimming took 7 bases from V and 3 from J, leaving 12 bases between them. The CDR3 DNA is TGTGCCAGCACCCCCTTAGGGGAAGAGACCCAGTACTTC. Translation gives CASTPLGEETQYF.

This clonotype occurred once. The chain links TRBV6-5 to TRBJ2-1; D is perhaps TRBD2 (7 bases). The V and J ends lost 1 base and 5 bases respectively, with 12 bases between them. The CDR3 runs 15 residues. CDR1 is MNHEY and CDR2 is SVGAGI in the germline V gene. The CDR3 DNA sequence: TGTGCCAGCAGTTACTGGGAGGGGGGACACAATGAGCAGTTCTTC. Amino acids: CASSYWEGGHNEQFF.